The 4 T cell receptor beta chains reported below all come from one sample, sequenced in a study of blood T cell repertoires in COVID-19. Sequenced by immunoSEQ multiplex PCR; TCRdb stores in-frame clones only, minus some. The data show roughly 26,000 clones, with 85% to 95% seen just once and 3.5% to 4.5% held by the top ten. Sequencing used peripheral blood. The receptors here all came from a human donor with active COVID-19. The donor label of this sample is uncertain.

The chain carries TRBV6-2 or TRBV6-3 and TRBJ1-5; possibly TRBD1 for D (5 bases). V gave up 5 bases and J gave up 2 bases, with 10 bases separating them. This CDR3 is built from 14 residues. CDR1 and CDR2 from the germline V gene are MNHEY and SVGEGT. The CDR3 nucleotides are TGTGCCAGCAGTACCGGAGGGGGCAATCAGCCCCAGCATTTT. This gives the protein CASSTGGGNQPQHF.

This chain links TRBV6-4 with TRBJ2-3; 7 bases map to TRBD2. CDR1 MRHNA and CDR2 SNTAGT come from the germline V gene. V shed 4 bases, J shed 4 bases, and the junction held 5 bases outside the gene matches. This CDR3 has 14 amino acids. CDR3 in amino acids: CASSVDGGADTQYF. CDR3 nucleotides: TGTGCCAGCAGTGTCGATGGGGGGGCAGATACGCAGTATTTT.

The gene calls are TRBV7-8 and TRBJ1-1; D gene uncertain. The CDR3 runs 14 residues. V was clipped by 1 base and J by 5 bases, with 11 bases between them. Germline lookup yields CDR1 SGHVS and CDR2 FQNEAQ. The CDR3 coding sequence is TGTGCCAGCAGCTTAGTACCGACGGGGACTGAAGCTTTCTTT. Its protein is CASSLVPTGTEAFF.

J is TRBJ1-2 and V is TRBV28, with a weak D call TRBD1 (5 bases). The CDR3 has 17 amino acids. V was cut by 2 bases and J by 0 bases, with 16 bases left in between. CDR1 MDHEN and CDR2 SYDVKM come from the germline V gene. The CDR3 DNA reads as TGTGCCAGCAGTTTACCAACCCCTGGGGGGGCTAACTATGGCTACACCTTC. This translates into CASSLPTPGGANYGYTF.